The 14 T cell receptor beta chains in this list originate from one sample, sequenced in a study of cytomegalovirus exposure and HLA in healthy donors. PCR involved 60 Vbeta and 13 Jbeta primers. Only in-frame clones appear in the TCRdb table, and some are missing; sequencing was by immunoSEQ multiplex PCR. This table has 120,000 to 150,000 clones, 75% to 85% appearing once. The sequencing input was PBMCs. Every receptor here comes from a female donor in good health and CMV-seronegative.

V usage is TRBV7-6 and J usage is TRBJ2-1, with D possibly matching TRBD2 (5 bases). Germline values: CDR1 SGHVS, CDR2 FNYEAQ. The CDR3 covers 15 residues. V lost 5 bases, J lost 4 bases, and 15 bases lay in between. The CDR3 sequence is CASSLGGGYYNEQFF. CDR3 DNA: TGTGCCAGCAGCCTAGGAGGCGGGTATTACAATGAGCAGTTCTTC.

This clone has just one count. Sequence at one end of the junction differs from germline and may be a read error. This chain connects TRBV7-7 to TRBJ2-1; 13 bases are a match to TRBD2. Germline loops: CDR1 SSHAT, CDR2 FNYEAQ (reference sequence). The length of the CDR3 is 16 residues. The CDR3 protein is CASSPMGLAGFDEQFF. The CDR3 DNA sequence: TGTGCTAGCAGCCCAATGGGACTAGCGGGATTCGATGAGCAGTTCTTC.

The chain carries TRBV30 and TRBJ1-2, with TRBD1 matching 7 bases. Germline CDR1 reads GTSNPN; CDR2 reads SVGIG (reference sequence). V lost 8 bases to trimming and J lost 1 base; unmatched junction nucleotides: 4. The CDR3 consists of 12 residues. CDR3 residues: CARTGVNYGYTF. In nucleotides, the CDR3 is TGTGCCCGAACAGGGGTTAACTATGGCTACACCTTC.

In its sample, this clone was seen many times. This chain joins TRBV7-2 and TRBJ2-1, with 8 bases matching TRBD2. The CDR3 has 16 residues. Germline CDR1 and CDR2: SGHTA and FQGNSA. V dropped 0 bases and J dropped 2; count of bases not matched to a gene: 3. The CDR3 loop reads CASSLASGMTYNEQFF. CDR3 bases: TGTGCCAGCAGCTTAGCTAGCGGGATGACCTACAATGAGCAGTTCTTC.

The genes are TRBV5-1 and TRBJ2-7; TRBD1 matches at 7 bases. Trimming removed 0 bases from V and 3 bases from J; junction bases left unmatched: 3. The CDR3 runs 14 residues. Germline V gene data show CDR1 as SGHRS and CDR2 as YFSETQ. In nucleotides, the CDR3 is TGCGCCAGCAGCTTGGGACAGGGAGTCTACGAGCAGTACTTC. This encodes CASSLGQGVYEQYF.

V and J are TRBV5-8 and TRBJ2-7; a possible D gene is TRBD1 (6 bases). This CDR3 comprises 16 residues. V was pared by 2 bases and J by 4 bases, with 19 bases between. Per germline, CDR1 SGHTS and CDR2 YDEGEE. CDR3 region: CASSFFPGVTPYEQYF. CDR3 in DNA: TGTGCCAGCAGCTTCTTCCCAGGGGTAACCCCGTACGAGCAGTACTTC.

This chain links TRBV4-3 with TRBJ2-3, with D hard to call. The CDR3 extends over 13 amino acids. The germline CDR1 and CDR2 sequences are LGHNA and YSLEER. Trimming took 2 bases from V and 1 from J, leaving 4 bases between them. The CDR3, as DNA: TGCGCCAGCAGCCAACAGGGCACAGATACGCAGTATTTT. This sequence encodes CASSQQGTDTQYF.

V gene TRBV28 combines with J gene TRBJ1-5; the match to TRBD1 covers 10 bases. V shed 6 bases, J shed 6 bases, and the junction held 8 bases outside the gene matches. The length of the CDR3 is 15 residues. Looked up from germline, CDR1 is MDHEN and CDR2 is SYDVKM. The CDR3 region is CASSRPGQGSQPQHF. CDR3 DNA: TGTGCCAGCAGCCGCCCGGGACAGGGGAGTCAGCCCCAGCATTTT.

J is TRBJ2-5 and V is TRBV20-1; D not certain. The CDR3 length is 11 residues. Germline V CDR1 and CDR2: DFQATT, SNEGSKA (reference sequence). V dropped 4 bases and J dropped 5 bases, with 8 bases sitting between them. The CDR3 region is CSATTRETQYF. As DNA, the CDR3 is TGCAGTGCTACAACCCGGGAGACCCAGTACTTC.

The chain couples TRBV5-4 to TRBJ1-3; 10 bases align to TRBD1. The CDR3 runs to 15 residues. V lost 4 bases and J lost 4; bases outside the gene matches: 5. Germline CDR1 reads SGHNT; CDR2 reads YYREEE (reference sequence). The CDR3 spells CASSQGQGWGNTIYF. The CDR3 bases are TGTGCCAGCAGCCAGGGACAGGGGTGGGGAAACACCATATATTTT. The full variable domain, its missing parts supplied by reference TRBV5-4 and TRBJ1-3, is ETGVTQSPTHLIKTRGQQVTLRCSSQSGHNTVSWYQQALGQGPQFIFQYYREEENGRGNFPPRFSGLQFPNYSSELNVNALELDDSALYLCASSQGQGWGNTIYFGEGSWLTVV.

This sequence joins TRBV4-3 and TRBJ2-2; maybe TRBD1 (6 bases). Per germline, CDR1 LGHNA and CDR2 YSLEER. The ends were cut back, 5 bases at V and 4 bases at J, with 14 bases in the middle. This CDR3 has 15 amino acids. In DNA form, the CDR3 reads TGCGCCAGCAGCGTTGGGGGCAGCCCCACCGGGGAGCTGTTTTTT. Translation gives CASSVGGSPTGELFF.

This clone came up a few times. This sequence joins TRBV7-9 and TRBJ1-1, with D possibly being TRBD1 (6 bases). Germline CDR1 reads SEHNR; CDR2 reads FQNEAQ (reference sequence). This CDR3 comprises 14 residues. V was pared by 3 bases and J by 1 base, with 9 bases between. Here the CDR3 reads CASSFRDTNTEAFF. As DNA, the CDR3 is TGTGCCAGCAGCTTCCGGGACACGAACACTGAAGCTTTCTTT.

The chain is built from TRBV5-1 and TRBJ2-1; 14 nucleotides agree with TRBD2. The CDR3 is 16 residues long. V lost 1 base to trimming and J lost 10 bases; unmatched junction nucleotides: 7. Germline CDR1 SGHRS, CDR2 YFSETQ. The CDR3 sequence: CASSLRGTSGRPEQFF. CDR3 in DNA: TGCGCCAGCAGCTTGAGGGGGACTAGCGGGAGACCCGAGCAGTTCTTC.

The chain uses TRBV7-2 and TRBJ2-5, with a weak D call TRBD2 (6 bases). This CDR3 has 15 residues. The germline gives CDR1 SGHTA, CDR2 FQGNSA. V lost 5 bases to trimming and J lost 2 bases, with 15 bases between them. The CDR3 loop reads CASSGDGGAQETQYF. The CDR3 region has the DNA TGTGCCAGCAGCGGTGATGGCGGGGCACAAGAGACCCAGTACTTC.